These 16 T cell receptor beta chains originate from one sample sequenced in a study of blood T cells in healthy people across ages. The authors ran a second PCR of 7 to 11 cycles using a sample-barcoded 5' primer and a J-beta primer mix. Using its own MiXCR run on the 5' RACE reads, TCRdb lists one record per CDR3 protein. The table lists over 550,000 distinct CDR3 sequences, about 30% of them singletons, with approximately 14% in the top ten. Sequencing was done on a sample of blood. The receptors were sampled from a woman older than 75 in good health.

The chain employs TRBV7-2 and TRBJ2-1, with TRBD2 identical over 11 bases. V shed 3 bases and J 9 bases; nucleotides not matched to a gene: 4. From germline, CDR1 is SGHTA and CDR2 FQGNSA. CDR3 length equals 14 residues. CDR3 sequence: CASSFQLAGAEQFF. In DNA form, the CDR3 reads TGTGCCAGCAGCTTTCAACTAGCGGGAGCTGAGCAGTTCTTC.

The J gene is TRBJ2-5, the V gene TRBV6-1; tentative D call: TRBD2 (5 bases). The germline gives CDR1 MNHNS, CDR2 SASEGT. V was clipped by 5 bases and J by 4 bases, with 14 bases between them. The CDR3 length is 14 residues. The CDR3 DNA reads as TGTGCCAGCAGTCCCACGGGAAGTTTAGAGACCCAGTACTTC. This codes for CASSPTGSLETQYF.

The chain combines TRBV20-1 with TRBJ1-2, with D unresolved. The CDR3 contains 16 residues. Deletions cut 3 bases from V and 3 bases from J, with 20 bases between. Germline V gene sequence: CDR1 DFQATT, CDR2 SNEGSKA (reference sequence). The CDR3 spells CSARVFAPGKDYGYTF. The CDR3 coding sequence is TGCAGTGCTAGGGTCTTCGCGCCTGGGAAGGACTATGGCTACACCTTC.

In regard to this clonotype: This sequence may be a read error, since a much larger clone differs from it by one base. The V call is TRBV29-1, the J call TRBJ1-4; D gene ambiguous. The CDR3 loop spans 12 amino acids. Germline V gene sequence: CDR1 SQVTM, CDR2 ANQGSEA. V was clipped by 7 bases and J by 7 bases, with 13 bases between them. CDR3 bases: TGCAGCGGTGTACAGCGGGGTGAAAAACTGTTTTTT. Encoded protein: CSGVQRGEKLFF.

In this sample, this clonotype turned up many times. The chain combines TRBV4-2 with TRBJ1-5; perhaps TRBD1 as D (5 bases). Germline lookup yields CDR1 LGHNA and CDR2 YNFKEQ. V lost 4 bases and J lost 2, with 12 bases in between. The CDR3 extends over 15 amino acids. The CDR3 DNA sequence: TGTGCCAGCAGCCCCCGGAGGGGCGGCAATCAGCCCCAGCATTTT. This codes for CASSPRRGGNQPQHF.

The V gene is TRBV3-1, the J gene TRBJ1-1; D not certain. Per germline, CDR1 LGHDT and CDR2 YNNKEL (reference sequence). Between the trimmed V and J ends, which lost 0 bases and 5 bases, there was a span of 13 bases. The CDR3 extends over 15 amino acids. The CDR3 DNA is TGTGCCAGCAGCCAAGATAAAGGATTAGTGACTGAAGCTTTCTTT. Translated, it gives CASSQDKGLVTEAFF.

In its sample, this clonotype was seen many times. This rearrangement joins TRBV7-3 to TRBJ2-1, with TRBD2 matching 7 bases. The CDR3 sequence is 14 residues long. Trimming at V came to 4 bases and at J to 8 bases, leaving 8 bases not matched to a gene. CDR1 and CDR2 from the germline V gene are SGHTA and FQGTGA. The DNA for the CDR3 is TGTGCCAGCAGCTCCGTCCCAGCGGGGCATGAGCAGTTCTTC. Translating gives CASSSVPAGHEQFF.

On this clonotype: This may be a read error, as it is one base from a much larger clone. Since the CDR3 does not end with the conserved phenylalanine or tryptophan, this likely comes from a read error. The chain employs TRBV11-2 and TRBJ2-4; perhaps TRBD1 as D (5 bases). CDR1 is SGHAT, CDR2 FQNNGV, per germline. The CDR3 spans 19 residues. With 3 bases removed from V and 0 bases from J, the gap between germline ends came to 21 bases. The CDR3 DNA reads TGTGCCAGCAGCTTGTGGGGCTTGAACGACTTTCTAGCCAAAAACATTCAGTACTGC. Translation gives CASSLWGLNDFLAKNIQYC.

The chain is built from TRBV12-3 or TRBV12-4 and TRBJ2-5, with a possible D match to TRBD2 (6 bases). Judging by the DNA end, TRBJ2-7 fits better; the J call may be wrong. The CDR3 sequence is 13 residues long. CDR3 in DNA: TGTGCCAGCGGGCGACTAGTGGGGGGCGAGCAGTACTTC. Protein sequence: CASGRLVGGEQYF.

The chain employs TRBV5-4 and TRBJ1-2; D gene ambiguous. Trimming cost V 3 bases and J 8 bases, with 20 bases left between them. The germline V gene encodes CDR1 SGHNT and CDR2 YYREEE (reference sequence). The CDR3 length is 15 residues. The CDR3 loop is CASSSQSPSERGYTF. As DNA, the CDR3 is TGTGCCAGCAGCTCCCAGTCCCCGTCCGAGCGAGGCTACACCTTC. The full variable domain, its missing parts supplied by reference TRBV5-4 and TRBJ1-2, is ETGVTQSPTHLIKTRGQQVTLRCSSQSGHNTVSWYQQALGQGPQFIFQYYREEENGRGNFPPRFSGLQFPNYSSELNVNALELDDSALYLCASSSQSPSERGYTFGSGTRLTVV.

CDR3 sequence: CARLAGGPGETQYF. The CDR3 nucleotides read TGTGCCAGACTAGCGGGAGGGCCGGGGGAGACCCAGTACTTC. The chain recombines TRBV10-3 with TRBJ2-5, with 14 bases lining up with TRBD2. The V segment lost 10 bases and the J segment 5 bases; nucleotides outside the gene matches: 6. The CDR3 length is 14 residues. The germline V gene has CDR1 ENHRY and CDR2 SYGVKD.

This clonotype was observed a few times. The chain links TRBV4-3 to TRBJ1-5, with TRBD1 as a possible D gene (5 bases). The CDR3 length is 16 residues. Per germline, CDR1 LGHNA and CDR2 YSLEER. Trimming left V 0 bases short and J 3 bases short, with 12 bases between. The DNA of the CDR3 is TGCGCCAGCAGCCAAGACCGGGACGAGTACAATCAGCCCCAGCATTTT. Its translation is CASSQDRDEYNQPQHF.

The chain joins TRBV3-1 to TRBJ1-3, with D possibly matching TRBD1 (6 bases). Germline V lookup: CDR1 LGHDT, CDR2 YNNKEL (reference sequence). The CDR3 is made up of 15 amino acids. The V end lost 3 bases, the J end lost 4 bases, and 13 bases lay between the germline ends. CDR3 nucleotides: TGTGCCAGCAGCCAGGCCGGGACATCAGGAAACACCATATATTTT. This codes for CASSQAGTSGNTIYF.

This clonotype was recorded many times. Here the CDR3 DNA reads TGCAGCGTTGAACCTAGCGGGGGGCCCAGAGATACGCAGTATTTT. Translation: CSVEPSGGPRDTQYF. The J gene is TRBJ2-3, the V gene TRBV29-1, with 11 bases aligning to TRBD2. CDR1 is SQVTM and CDR2 is ANQGSEA in the germline V gene. The CDR3 runs 15 residues. V shed 2 bases and J 5 bases; nucleotides not matched to a gene: 6.

CDR3 in DNA: TGTGCCAGCAGTTACAGGGAGACAGGGTTCGTCATGGGTAACACTGAAGCTTTCTTT. It specifies CASSYRETGFVMGNTEAFF. The chain employs TRBV6-5 and TRBJ1-1; 7 nucleotides agree with TRBD1. The CDR3 consists of 19 residues. Germline CDR1 is MNHEY and CDR2 is SVGAGI. Unmatched junction bases numbered 17, after V lost 2 bases and J lost 2 bases.

This clonotype has at least ten counts. The chain recombines TRBV6-6 with TRBJ2-7, with TRBD1 matching over 8 bases. Germline V lookup: CDR1 MNHNY, CDR2 SVGAGI (reference sequence). With 6 bases clipped from V and 1 base from J, the junction kept 5 bases outside the gene matches. The CDR3 has 14 residues. The CDR3: CASRARGLSYEQYF. CDR3 DNA sequence: TGTGCCAGCAGGGCCAGGGGGCTATCCTACGAGCAGTACTTC.